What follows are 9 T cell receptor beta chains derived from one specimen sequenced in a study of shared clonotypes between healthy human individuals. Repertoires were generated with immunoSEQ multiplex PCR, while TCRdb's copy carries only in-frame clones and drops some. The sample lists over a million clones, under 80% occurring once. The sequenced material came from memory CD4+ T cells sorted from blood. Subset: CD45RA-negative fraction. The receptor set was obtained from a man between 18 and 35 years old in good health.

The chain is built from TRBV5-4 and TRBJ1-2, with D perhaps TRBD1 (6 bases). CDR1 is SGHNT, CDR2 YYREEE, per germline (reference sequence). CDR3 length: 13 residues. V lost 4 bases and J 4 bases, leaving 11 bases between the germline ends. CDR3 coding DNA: TGTGCCAGCAGCCCGGACAGCCTCTATGGCTACACCTTC. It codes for CASSPDSLYGYTF.

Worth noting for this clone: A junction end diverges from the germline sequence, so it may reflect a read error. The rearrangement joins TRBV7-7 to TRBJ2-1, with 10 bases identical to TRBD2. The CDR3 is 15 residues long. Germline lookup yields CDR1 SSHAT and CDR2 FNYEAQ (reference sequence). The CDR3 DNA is TGTGCTAGCAGCTTAGCAGCGGGAGGGCAAAATGAGCAGTTCTTC. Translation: CASSLAAGGQNEQFF.

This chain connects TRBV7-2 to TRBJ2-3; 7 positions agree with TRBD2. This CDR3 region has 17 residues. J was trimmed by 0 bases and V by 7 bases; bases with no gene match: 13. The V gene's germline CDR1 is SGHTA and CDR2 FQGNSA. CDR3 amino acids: CASNYMGGSSSTDTQYF. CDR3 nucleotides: TGTGCCAGCAACTACATGGGCGGGAGTTCTAGCACAGATACGCAGTATTTT. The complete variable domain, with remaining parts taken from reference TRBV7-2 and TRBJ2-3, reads GAGVSQSPSNKVTEKGKDVELRCDPISGHTALYWYRQSLGQGLEFLIYFQGNSAPDKSGLPSDRFSAERTGGSVSTLTIQRTQQEDSAVYLCASNYMGGSSSTDTQYFGPGTRLTVL.

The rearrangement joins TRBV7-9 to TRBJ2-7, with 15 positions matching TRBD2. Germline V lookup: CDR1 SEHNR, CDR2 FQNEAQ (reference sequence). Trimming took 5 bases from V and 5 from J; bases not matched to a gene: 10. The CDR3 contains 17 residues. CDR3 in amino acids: CASSQGLAGGPGHEQYF. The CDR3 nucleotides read TGTGCCAGCAGCCAAGGACTAGCGGGAGGGCCGGGCCACGAGCAGTACTTC. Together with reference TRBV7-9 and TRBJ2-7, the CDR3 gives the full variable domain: DTGVSQNPRHKITKRGQNVTFRCDPISEHNRLYWYRQTLGQGPEFLTYFQNEAQLEKSRLLSDRFSAERPKGSFSTLEIQRTEQGDSAMYLCASSQGLAGGPGHEQYFGPGTRLTVT.

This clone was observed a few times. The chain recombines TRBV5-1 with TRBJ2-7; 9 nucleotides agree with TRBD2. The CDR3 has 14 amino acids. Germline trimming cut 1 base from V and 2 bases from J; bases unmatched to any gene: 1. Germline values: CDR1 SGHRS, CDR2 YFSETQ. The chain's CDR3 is CASSLSSGAYEQYF. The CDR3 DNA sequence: TGCGCCAGCAGCTTGTCTAGCGGGGCCTACGAGCAGTACTTC.

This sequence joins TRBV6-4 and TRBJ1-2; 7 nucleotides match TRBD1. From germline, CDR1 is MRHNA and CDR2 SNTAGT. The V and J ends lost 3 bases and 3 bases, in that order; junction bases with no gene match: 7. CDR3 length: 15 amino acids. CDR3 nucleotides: TGTGCCAGCAGTGAGCGCACAGGGGCCCACTATGGCTACACCTTC. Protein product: CASSERTGAHYGYTF.

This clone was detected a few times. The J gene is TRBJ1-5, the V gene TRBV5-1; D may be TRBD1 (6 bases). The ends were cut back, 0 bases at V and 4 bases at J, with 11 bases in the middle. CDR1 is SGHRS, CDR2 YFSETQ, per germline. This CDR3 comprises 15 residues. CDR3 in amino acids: CASSLEPTGNQPQHF. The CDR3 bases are TGCGCCAGCAGCTTGGAACCTACAGGGAATCAGCCCCAGCATTTT.

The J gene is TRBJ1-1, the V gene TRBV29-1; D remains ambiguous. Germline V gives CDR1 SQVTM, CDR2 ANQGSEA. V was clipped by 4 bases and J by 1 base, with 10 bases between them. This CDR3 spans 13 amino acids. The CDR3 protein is CSVVKSANTEAFF. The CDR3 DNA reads TGCAGCGTTGTAAAGTCAGCGAACACTGAAGCTTTCTTT.

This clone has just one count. CDR3 sequence reads: CATSRDLTGRGNTIYF. The DNA for the CDR3 is TGTGCCACCAGCAGAGATCTGACAGGGCGCGGAAACACCATATATTTT. V usage is TRBV15 and J usage is TRBJ1-3; 7 positions match TRBD1. The germline CDR1 and CDR2 sequences are LNHNV and YYDKDF (reference sequence). Trimming removed 0 bases from V and 4 bases from J; junction bases left unmatched: 6. The CDR3 spans 16 residues. Full variable domain (outside the CDR3, taken from reference TRBV15 and TRBJ1-3): DAMVIQNPRYQVTQFGKPVTLSCSQTLNHNVMYWYQQKSSQAPKLLFHYYDKDFNNEADTPDNFQSRRPNTSFCFLDIRSPGLGDTAMYLCATSRDLTGRGNTIYFGEGSWLTVV.